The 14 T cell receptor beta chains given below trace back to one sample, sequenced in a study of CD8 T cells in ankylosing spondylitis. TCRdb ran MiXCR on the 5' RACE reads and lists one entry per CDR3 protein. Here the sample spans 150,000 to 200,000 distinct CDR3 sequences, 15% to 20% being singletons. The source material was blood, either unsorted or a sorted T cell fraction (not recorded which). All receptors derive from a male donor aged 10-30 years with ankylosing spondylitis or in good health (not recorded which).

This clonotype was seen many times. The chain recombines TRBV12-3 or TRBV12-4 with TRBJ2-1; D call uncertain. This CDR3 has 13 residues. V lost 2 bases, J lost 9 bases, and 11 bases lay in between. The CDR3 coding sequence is TGTGCCAGCAGTTTACTTCTGCGCCTTGAGCAGTTCTTC. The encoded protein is CASSLLLRLEQFF.

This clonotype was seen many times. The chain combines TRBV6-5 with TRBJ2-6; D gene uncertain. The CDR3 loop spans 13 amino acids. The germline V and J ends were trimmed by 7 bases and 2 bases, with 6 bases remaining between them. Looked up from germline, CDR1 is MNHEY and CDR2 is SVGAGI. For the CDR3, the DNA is TGTGCCAGCATGTCCCCTGGGGCCAACGTCCTGACTTTC. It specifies CASMSPGANVLTF.

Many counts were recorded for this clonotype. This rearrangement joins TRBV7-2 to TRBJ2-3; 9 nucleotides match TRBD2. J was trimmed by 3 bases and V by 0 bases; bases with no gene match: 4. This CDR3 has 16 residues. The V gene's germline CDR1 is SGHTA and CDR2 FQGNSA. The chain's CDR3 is CASSLALAGETDTQYF. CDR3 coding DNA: TGTGCCAGCAGCTTAGCCTTAGCGGGAGAGACAGATACGCAGTATTTT.

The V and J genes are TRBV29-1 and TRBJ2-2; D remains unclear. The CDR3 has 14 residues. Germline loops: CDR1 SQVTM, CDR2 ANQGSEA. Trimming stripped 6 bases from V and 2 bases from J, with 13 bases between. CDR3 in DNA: TGCAGCGTGAAGCCAACTTCTAACACCGGGGAGCTGTTTTTT. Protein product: CSVKPTSNTGELFF.

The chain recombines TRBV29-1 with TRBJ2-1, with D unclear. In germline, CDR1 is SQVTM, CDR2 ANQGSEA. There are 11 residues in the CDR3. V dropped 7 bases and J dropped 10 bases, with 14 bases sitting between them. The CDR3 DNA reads TGCAGCGCCGATCGGGTCAAAGAGCAGTTCTTC. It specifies CSADRVKEQFF.

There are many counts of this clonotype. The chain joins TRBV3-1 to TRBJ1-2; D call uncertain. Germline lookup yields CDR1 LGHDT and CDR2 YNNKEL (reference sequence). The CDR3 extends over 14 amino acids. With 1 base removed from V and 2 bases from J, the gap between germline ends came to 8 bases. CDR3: CASSQGGSNYGYTF. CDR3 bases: TGTGCCAGCAGCCAAGGGGGTTCCAACTATGGCTACACCTTC.

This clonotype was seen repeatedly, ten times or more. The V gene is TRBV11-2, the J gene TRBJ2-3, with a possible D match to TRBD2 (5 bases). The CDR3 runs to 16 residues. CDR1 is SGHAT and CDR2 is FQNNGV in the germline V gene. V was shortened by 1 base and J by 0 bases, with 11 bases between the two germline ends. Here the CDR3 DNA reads TGTGCCAGCAGCTTAGGGCCTAGCAAAAGCACAGATACGCAGTATTTT. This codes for CASSLGPSKSTDTQYF.

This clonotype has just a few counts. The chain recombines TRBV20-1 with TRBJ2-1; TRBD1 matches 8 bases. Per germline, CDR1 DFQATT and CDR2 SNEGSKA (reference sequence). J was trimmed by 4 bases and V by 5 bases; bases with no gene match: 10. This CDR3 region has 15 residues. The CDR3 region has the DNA TGCAGTGCTGACCTTGGACAGGGAAGGTACAATGAGCAGTTCTTC. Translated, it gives CSADLGQGRYNEQFF.

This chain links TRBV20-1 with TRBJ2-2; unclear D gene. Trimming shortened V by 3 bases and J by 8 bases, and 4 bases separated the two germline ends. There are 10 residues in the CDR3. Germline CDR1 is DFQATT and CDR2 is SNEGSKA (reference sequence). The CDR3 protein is CSARRGELFF. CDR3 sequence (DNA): TGCAGTGCTAGGCGTGGGGAGCTGTTTTTT.

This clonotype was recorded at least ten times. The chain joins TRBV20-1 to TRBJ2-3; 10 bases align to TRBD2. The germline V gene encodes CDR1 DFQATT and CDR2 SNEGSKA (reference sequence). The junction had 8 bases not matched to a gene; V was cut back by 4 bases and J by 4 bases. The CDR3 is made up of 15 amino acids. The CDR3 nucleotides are TGCAGTGCTAAAAGAGCGGGAGGGTACGCAGATACGCAGTATTTT. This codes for CSAKRAGGYADTQYF.

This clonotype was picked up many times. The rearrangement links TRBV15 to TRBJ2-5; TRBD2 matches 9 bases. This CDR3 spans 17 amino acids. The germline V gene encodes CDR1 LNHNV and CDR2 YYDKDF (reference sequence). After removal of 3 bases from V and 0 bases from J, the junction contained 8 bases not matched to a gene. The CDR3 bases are TGTGCCACCAGCAGTGATCTCAGCGGGAGGTACCAAGAGACCCAGTACTTC. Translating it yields CATSSDLSGRYQETQYF.

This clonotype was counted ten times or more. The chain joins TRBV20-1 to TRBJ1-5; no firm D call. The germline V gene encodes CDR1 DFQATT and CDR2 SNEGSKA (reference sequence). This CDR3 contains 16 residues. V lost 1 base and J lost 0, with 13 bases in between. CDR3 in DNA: TGCAGTGCTAGAGGAAAGTGGCAGTCTAGCAATCAGCCCCAGCATTTT. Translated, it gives CSARGKWQSSNQPQHF.

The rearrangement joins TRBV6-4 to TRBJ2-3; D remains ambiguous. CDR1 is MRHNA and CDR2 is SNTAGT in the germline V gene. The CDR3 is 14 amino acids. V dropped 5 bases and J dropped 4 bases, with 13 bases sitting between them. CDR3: CASSLDRRSDTQYF. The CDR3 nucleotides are TGTGCCAGCAGTCTAGATCGAAGGTCAGATACGCAGTATTTT.

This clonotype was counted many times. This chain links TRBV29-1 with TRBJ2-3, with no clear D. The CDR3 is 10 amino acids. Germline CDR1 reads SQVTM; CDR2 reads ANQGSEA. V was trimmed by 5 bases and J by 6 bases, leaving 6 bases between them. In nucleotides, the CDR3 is TGCAGCGTTTCACTCGATACGCAGTATTTT. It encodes CSVSLDTQYF.